This TCR beta chain is drawn from a study of T-cell memory formation after mild COVID-19. Study in general: TCR clusters showed largely donor specificity.

This clonotype appeared many times. Germline CDR1 and CDR2: SEHNR and FQNEAQ (reference sequence). The CDR3 contains 14 residues. V was cut by 1 base and J by 10 bases, with 11 bases left in between. TCRdb re-called the 5' RACE reads through MiXCR, storing one row per CDR3 protein. The sample lists under 110,000 distinct CDR3 sequences, around 11% occurring once. The origin of this receptor is an adult woman who had mild COVID-19 (a few samples of this study predate the infection). Cell type and time point are not known. V and J are TRBV7-9 and TRBJ1-6, with a possible D match to TRBD1 (6 bases). Sequencing was done on a sample of PBMCs or a T cell subset sorted from them (not recorded which). This chain's CDR3 is CASSLVGGASPLHF. CDR3 DNA: TGTGCCAGCAGCTTAGTTGGGGGGGCATCACCCCTCCACTTT.